This record covers a single T cell receptor (beta chain). As yet, its antigen is unknown. CDR1 GTSNPN and CDR2 SVGIG come from the germline V gene (reference sequence). The CDR3 is 12 residues long. Assay used: immunoSEQ multiplex PCR; TCRdb lists only in-frame clones, some missing. The table records tens of thousands of clones, approximately 80% of them present only once. Time point specified: week 47, end of study. It was 300 ug of mutant IDH1 20-mer peptide that made up each vaccine dose, given with topical imiquimod. Vaccination of patients was performed eight times, in weeks 1, 3, 5, 7, 11, 15, 19 and 23. The data belong to a study of a mutant IDH1 vaccine in newly diagnosed glioma. Study at large: The start of vaccination came 4-6 weeks after radiotherapy alone, or with temozolomide cycles.

This chain connects TRBV30 to TRBJ1-2, with TRBD1 identical over 9 bases. This receptor was obtained from a man aged 40-55 years with glioma. This material consisted of PBMCs, taken from a glioma patient whose treatment included an IDH1 peptide vaccine. The CDR3 loop reads CLGTGFSYGYTF. The CDR3 nucleotides are TGTCTGGGGACAGGGTTTAGCTATGGCTACACCTTC.